This entry describes one TCR beta chain. What it binds is unknown. The naive CD8 fraction comprised CD45RO-negative cells positively selected for CCR7 and excluded terminally differentiated effector memory CD45RA+ cells. When replicate PCRs were run on sorted subsets, they used about 220 ng DNA, approximately 33,000 T cell genomes. This table comes from immunoSEQ multiplex PCR, and its TCRdb copy is limited to in-frame clones, with some not included. This table has roughly 2 million clones, less than 95% appearing once. The sample belongs to a study of shared clonotypes between healthy human individuals. Whole-study findings and limits: Sharing across four donors was highest in naive CD4 (roughly 5%) and lowest in memory CD8 (around 0.4%).

V lost 4 bases to trimming and J lost 2 bases, with 12 bases between them. CDR3 length: 15 residues. Germline lookup yields CDR1 SNHLY and CDR2 FYNNEI. Source material: naive CD8+ T cells sorted from blood. This chain uses TRBV2 with TRBJ1-3; D possibly corresponds to TRBD1 (6 bases). The source of this sequence is a man between 18 and 35 years old in good health. The CDR3 sequence is CASSVSGTTGNTIYF. Written as DNA, the CDR3 is TGTGCCAGCAGTGTATCCGGGACAACTGGAAACACCATATATTTT.